This T cell receptor (beta chain) was sequenced during a study of cytomegalovirus exposure and HLA in healthy donors (dated by TCRdb to about 2017). Study-wide context: An earlier analysis of fewer than 750 of the donors reported 276 Gb of sequence data and about 120 million unique TCR beta sequences obtained from about 180 million T cells. About 330 gigabases of sequencing data and around 85 million unique TCR sequences made up an early release that covered nearly 650 HLA-typed donors. Of the 300 to 450 genotyped donors, 81% were placed in the genetic ancestry cluster associated with self-reported Caucasian donors. The study was designed to test whether signatures of past pathogen exposure could be identified by cataloging public T cell receptors. The study profiled the T cell repertoires of hundreds of subjects by immunosequencing and related them to cytomegalovirus serostatus. In addition to the first cohort of approximately 670 subjects, a separate validation cohort of approximately 130 different subjects was used. The study combined high-throughput TCR immunosequencing, statistical association of individual TCRs with disease status, and machine learning to predict cytomegalovirus infection status. A later analysis re-analyzed previously published TCR beta repertoires from 600 to 850 donors and added high-resolution HLA genotyping to study TCR occurrence patterns. Rather than drawing on any new phenotypic data, the later analysis identified candidate immune exposures from TCR beta sequences and the way those sequences occurred across donors. An earlier analysis of approximately 580 of the donors used high-throughput TCR beta sequencing to judge whether each TCR beta V gene segment behaved as functional or pseudogenic. Alongside the repertoire data, information on donor age, sex, ethnicity and CMV serostatus was compiled. A later genetic analysis took genome-wide SNP genotypes for about 60% of the roughly 670 donors and used that subset as a discovery cohort. Every discovery cohort repertoire had been produced on one sequencing platform. Class I and class II HLA loci were covered by the typing at four-digit resolution. The number of donors typed differed by locus, with about 629-630 for A, B, C, DRB1 and DQB1, more than 500 for DQA1, approximately 570 for DPA1, and 472 for DPB1. About five DR-DQ haplotypes were handled as single units for association and clustering, since linkage in the cohort was strong. Across around 400 genotyped donors of the cohort, an average of approximately 200,000 unique TCR beta nucleotide sequences per donor were sequenced, and roughly a sixth of those sequences were non-productive.

Findings and caveats that apply to the study as a whole: This cohort had only TCR beta chains sequenced, and the lack of alpha or paired-chain data limited which features could be detected. The authors suggested that the approach could potentially be extended to other disease states and immunological phenotypes. Most CMV-associated TCR beta chains appeared to be HLA-restricted in a later analysis, and the HLA associations seemed to be driven largely by CMV exposure. According to a later analysis, parvovirus B19, influenza, CMV and Epstein-Barr virus appeared linked to several top co-occurrence clusters. Strong co-occurrence of HLA alleles, especially DR and DQ, made assigning TCR associations to individual alleles difficult. Correlated functional status among segregating V segments might reflect linkage disequilibrium, but an unknown experimental factor could not be ruled out. The only immune exposure information available for the cohort was CMV serostatus. Three of the identified cytomegalovirus-associated TCR beta chains were confirmed in vitro to be specific for cytomegalovirus antigens. The classifier was reported to diagnose cytomegalovirus status with high specificity and sensitivity in both the original cohort and the validation cohort. The study gave a list of 150 to 200 TCR beta chains associated with cytomegalovirus. According to a later analysis, TCR association rates differed among HLA loci, with DRB1 alleles showing the most associated TCRs and HLA-C alleles showing the fewest. A later analysis found that HLA-associated TCR beta chains were more clonally expanded and had lower generation probabilities than equally common non-associated chains. The presence/absence analyses assumed that sequencing depth was roughly uniform across donors, and that assumption may not be true. A cluster of highly shared sequence variants was judged likely to represent a technical artifact of the sequencing pipeline. Some IMGT-functional V segments, including TRBV6-2 and TRBV6-3, could not be distinguished by the 87-base-pair reads and were therefore excluded. Because HLA typing was unavailable for some donors at each locus, only the typed subset was used in association tests. In an earlier analysis of approximately 590 of the donors, most TCR beta V segments appeared in productive rearrangements about 87% or about 30% of the time, broadly matching IMGT annotations. A later genetic analysis reported fewer N-insertions in productive TCRs among donors in an Asian-associated ancestry cluster than the approximately 670-donor mean. Specific HLA alleles were associated with 18,000 or so TCR beta sequences at a false discovery rate of 0.05 in a later analysis. V-gene and J-gene trimming of TCR beta chains was associated with a missense DCLRE1C variant in a later genetic analysis, and the association was replicated in an independent cohort. Most TCR sequences were observed very rarely across donors, whereas some public TCRs were present in many individuals. Because counts were too low, roughly 18 rarely observed V segments, including chromosome 9 orphons, were left out of the earlier analysis of about 500 of the donors. A further reported finding was that TCR beta sequences accurately predicted the HLA-A and HLA-B alleles for most subjects in the first cohort.

There are 15 amino acids in the CDR3, from cysteine to phenylalanine inclusive. The only DNA kept is the CDR3, 45 bases in frame from the first base. Here V drops 3 bases and J drops 1 base, and the junction holds 6 bases not matched to any gene. The germline V gene provides CDR1 MDHEN and CDR2 SYDVKM. Libraries were constructed by the immunoSEQ multiplex PCR assay. A mixture of 60 forward primers for TCR Vbeta segments and 13 reverse primers for TCR Jbeta segments was used in the multiplex PCR. The CDR3 region of rearranged TCR beta genes was amplified from genomic DNA by a multiplex PCR assay. On the Illumina HiSeq System, the amplified TCR beta libraries were sequenced as 87-base-pair reads. The source study handled its data this way. In a later analysis, tens of millions of unique TCR beta chains were counted across the 650 to 750 repertoires, and roughly 9.9 million of these chains were shared by at least two donors. Raw reads were error-corrected and collapsed into unique sequences with a nearest-neighbor algorithm that merged closely related sequences to remove PCR and sequencing errors. V, D and J gene segments were assigned by aligning CDR3 sequences to IMGT reference sequences. For a sequence to be retained, a match of at least six nucleotides was required to both a V gene segment and a J gene segment. Rearrangements were called productive when the CDR3 lacked stop codons and stayed in frame with V and J; all others were non-productive. Following IMGT convention, CDR3 was defined as the stretch from the second conserved V-encoded cysteine to the conserved J-encoded phenylalanine. In an earlier analysis of 550 to 650 of the donors, sequences lacking an unambiguous match to a single V gene segment were excluded. An earlier analysis of some 610 of the donors called V segments functional above 56.7% productive rearrangements and segregating when the between-donor standard deviation exceeded 5%. A statistical classification framework was built to diagnose cytomegalovirus status from the catalog of TCR beta chain sequences. In a later analysis, TCR nucleotide sequences were compared against IMGT/GENE-DB human TR gene sequences so that V and J genes could be assigned. In a later analysis, CDR3 sequences and most-parsimonious VDJ recombination scenarios were assigned using the TCRdist pipeline. In a later analysis, every TCR beta chain was defined by the combination of its CDR3 amino acid sequence and its V-gene family, and reads without a unique V-gene family were dropped. In a later analysis, several hundred highly shared, low-generation-probability nucleotide sequences were removed to address suspected cross-contamination and a sequencing artifact. A later analysis calculated a clonal expansion index for each public chain from normalized within-repertoire ranks of inferred template counts. In a later analysis, generation probabilities were computed with a VDJ recombination model fitted to out-of-frame rearrangements, and the resulting probabilities were checked against IGoR. A later analysis scored TCR-TCR, TCR-HLA and TCR-CMV co-occurrence with hypergeometric tests, applying a repertoire-size bias correction to TCR pairs. A later analysis estimated false discovery rates by permuting HLA or CMV assignments 20 times. In a later analysis, co-occurring TCRs were grouped with DBSCAN, and TCRdist sequence similarity was added when clustering was performed within HLA-allele-positive subsets. Repertoires with fewer than 30,000 or more than 120,000 public chains, plus five repertoires with anomalous nucleotide sharing, were excluded from co-occurrence clustering. TCRdb holds this immuneACCESS table with in-frame rearrangements only. Some clones are missing; in checked studies, unresolved V genes explain under half, and the rest has no known cause. D and trimming were read from the DNA, whereas the V and J calls and clone size are those reported in that table. The sample contains some 150,000 clones, roughly four fifths of them found a single time. The ten biggest clones cover over 8.5% of the sample.

In the case of this clone: No antigen is known for it. Per-base qualities were not stored, and no clone one base away is much larger.

The cohort comprised fewer than 750 healthy bone marrow donors. At the time of sampling, every cohort member was nominally healthy, though immune exposures that went unrecorded were likely present. The donor tested CMV seropositive and was one of the 289 seropositive cohort members. Each donor provided a peripheral blood sample, and peripheral blood mononuclear cells were used for TCR beta sequencing. The Qiagen DNeasy Blood Extraction Kit was used to extract genomic DNA from the blood cell samples. Material: PBMCs. The source is a man aged 45-65 years in good health and CMV-seropositive. The rearranged chain carries TRBV28 and TRBJ2-7; 7 bases in the junction line up with TRBD2. The DNA is as follows: TGTGCCAGCAGTTTCTATGGACTAGAATCCTACGAGCAGTACTTC. Translated, it gives CASSFYGLESYEQYF. The reference TRBV28 and TRBJ2-7 proteins fill in what lies around the CDR3, so the full variable domain reads DVKVTQSSRYLVKRTGEKVFLECVQDMDHENMFWYRQDPGLGLRLIYFSYDVKMKEKGDIPEGYSVSREKKERFSLILESASTNQTSMYLCASSFYGLESYEQYFGPGTRLTVT.